This TCR beta chain stems from a study of cytomegalovirus exposure and HLA in healthy donors. Worth noting for this clone: Its matching antigen is unknown.

Absent from the records is this donor's CMV serostatus. The PCR had 60 Vbeta and 13 Jbeta primers. Source study methods: In a later analysis, 80 million to 100 million unique TCR beta chains included roughly 11 million shared by two or more donors. Sequencing used immunoSEQ multiplex PCR; TCRdb keeps in-frame clones, though not all of them. That table supplies the V and J calls and clone size; D and trimming were determined from the DNA. The table has 200,000 to 250,000 clones, around 85% seen once. Findings and limits, study-wide: Trimming of TCR beta V- and J-genes showed a link, identified in a later analysis, to a missense DCLRE1C variant. Analyzed later, association rates of TCRs varied across HLA loci, with DRB1 most and HLA-C fewest.

The V segment lost 4 bases and the J segment 9 bases; nucleotides outside the gene matches: 6. Germline CDR1 is MDHEN and CDR2 is SYDVKM. There are 13 residues in the CDR3. The sequence derives from a human donor in good health. Sequenced input: PBMCs. This chain links TRBV28 with TRBJ2-3; 8 bases fit TRBD1. In DNA form, the CDR3 reads TGTGCCAGCAGTTCAGGACAGGGAGGAACGCAGTATTTT. It is translated as CASSSGQGGTQYF.